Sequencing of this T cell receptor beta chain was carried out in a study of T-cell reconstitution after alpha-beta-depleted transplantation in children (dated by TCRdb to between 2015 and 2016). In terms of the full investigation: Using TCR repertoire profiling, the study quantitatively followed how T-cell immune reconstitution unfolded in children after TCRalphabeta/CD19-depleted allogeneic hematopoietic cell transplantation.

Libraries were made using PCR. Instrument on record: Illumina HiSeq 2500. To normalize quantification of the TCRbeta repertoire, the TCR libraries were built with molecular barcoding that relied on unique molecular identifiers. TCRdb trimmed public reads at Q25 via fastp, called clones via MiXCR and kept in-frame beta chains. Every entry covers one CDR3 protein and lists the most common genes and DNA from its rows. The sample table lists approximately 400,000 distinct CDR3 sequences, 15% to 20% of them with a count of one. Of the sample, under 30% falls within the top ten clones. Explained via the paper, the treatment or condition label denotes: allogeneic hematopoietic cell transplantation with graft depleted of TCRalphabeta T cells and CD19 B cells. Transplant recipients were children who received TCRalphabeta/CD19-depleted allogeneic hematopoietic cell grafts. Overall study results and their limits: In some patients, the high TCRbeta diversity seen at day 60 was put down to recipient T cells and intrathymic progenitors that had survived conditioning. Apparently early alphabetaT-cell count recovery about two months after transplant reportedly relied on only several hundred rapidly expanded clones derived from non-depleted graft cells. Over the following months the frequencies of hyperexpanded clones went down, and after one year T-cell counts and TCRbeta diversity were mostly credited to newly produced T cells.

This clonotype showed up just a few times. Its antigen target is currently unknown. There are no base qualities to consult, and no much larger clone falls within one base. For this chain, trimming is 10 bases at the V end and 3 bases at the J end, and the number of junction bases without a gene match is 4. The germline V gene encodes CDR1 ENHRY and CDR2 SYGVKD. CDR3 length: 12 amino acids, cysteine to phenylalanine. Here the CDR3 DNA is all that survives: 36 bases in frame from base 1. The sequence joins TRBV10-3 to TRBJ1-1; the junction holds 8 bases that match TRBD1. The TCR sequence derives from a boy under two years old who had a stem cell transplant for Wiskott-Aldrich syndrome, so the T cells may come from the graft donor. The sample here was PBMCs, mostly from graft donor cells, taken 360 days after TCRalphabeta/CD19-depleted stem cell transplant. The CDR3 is CATGQGDTEAFF. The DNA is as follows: TGTGCCACAGGACAGGGTGACACTGAAGCTTTCTTT.